What follows describes a single T cell receptor (beta chain). Its antigen is currently unknown. This CDR3 is 16 amino acids long. The V end was cut by 1 base, the J end by 2 bases, with 13 bases between. Germline loops: CDR1 LNHDA, CDR2 SQIVND (reference sequence). A second about 6 to 11 cycle PCR used barcoded and J-beta primers. Via MiXCR, TCRdb re-called the 5' RACE reads, giving one row per CDR3 protein. This sample has roughly 1.7 million distinct CDR3 sequences, with roughly a third found just once. The data belong to a study of blood T cells in healthy people across ages. Regarding the study as a whole: Strong correlation was found linking TCR beta diversity to naive T cell percentage.

The chain carries TRBV19 and TRBJ2-3; maybe TRBD2 (5 bases). This clonotype was obtained from a woman aged 25 to 39 in good health. The sample was blood. CDR3 in amino acids: CASSIGGSLNTDTQYF. Written as DNA, the CDR3 is TGTGCCAGTAGTATAGGAGGGAGTTTAAACACAGATACGCAGTATTTT.